The rows below give T cell receptor beta chains drawn from one sample of a study of blood T cell repertoires in COVID-19. Profiling relied on immunoSEQ multiplex PCR, and the TCRdb table lists in-frame clones only, not all of them. The sample yields 29,000 or so clones, 77% seen once. Sequencing was carried out using peripheral blood. The receptors shown here come from a woman aged 65 to 85 with active or convalescent COVID-19. The CDR3 runs from the conserved cysteine through the conserved F or W. A D gene is named only where the DNA matches it firmly. Some rows mark clone size as missing; the rest say once, few, many or name a class of expanded clone.

TRBD1,TRBJ1-1,TRBV5-1,14,NA,TGCGCCAGCACCCCGGACAGGGGACACACTGAAGCTTTCTTT,CASTPDRGHTEAFF
NA,TRBJ1-1,TRBV10-2,12,NA,TGCGCCAGCAGGGACGTGCGGGGTGAAGCTTTCTTT,CASRDVRGEAFF
TRBD2,TRBJ2-1,TRBV19,16,few,TGTGCCAGTAGTATAGATCTCAGCGGGGATTACAATGAGCAGTTCTTC,CASSIDLSGDYNEQFF
NA,TRBJ2-3,TRBV15,14,NA,TGTGCCACCAGCGGCGGGACTCTCACAGATACGCAGTATTTT,CATSGGTLTDTQYF
NA,TRBJ1-2,TRBV9,14,NA,TGTGCCAGCAGCGTAGGCCCACCCGGCTATGGCTACACCTTC,CASSVGPPGYGYTF
TRBD2,TRBJ2-2,TRBV11-2,18,NA,TGTGCCAGCAGCTTAGGGGCGGGAGGTTATAAGAACACCGGGGAGCTGTTTTTT,CASSLGAGGYKNTGELFF
NA,TRBJ1-5,TRBV2,14,few,TGTGCCAGCGAGGAGGGTTATAGCAATCAGCCCCAGCATTTT,CASEEGYSNQPQHF
NA,TRBJ2-5,TRBV11-2,16,NA,TGTGCCAGCAGCTTAGACACCGGGAGTTGGGGGGAGACCCAGTACTTC,CASSLDTGSWGETQYF
TRBD2,TRBJ2-7,TRBV30,14,NA,TGTGCCTGGAGTCTATCGGGGGGATCCTACGAGCAGTACTTC,CAWSLSGGSYEQYF
NA,TRBJ2-2,TRBV9,16,NA,TGTGCCAGCAGAACCTTGGATCAGGGTGGAAGCGGGGAGCTGTTTTTT,CASRTLDQGGSGELFF
TRBD1,TRBJ1-2,TRBV6-1,14,NA,TGTGCCAGCAGTGATCCGGGACAGCTTTATGGCTACACCTTC,CASSDPGQLYGYTF
NA,TRBJ1-5,TRBV18,15,once,TGTGCCAGCTCAAAATGGACAGTTAGCAATCAGCCCCAGCATTTT,CASSKWTVSNQPQHF
TRBD1,TRBJ1-4,TRBV6-2/TRBV6-3,15,few,TGTGCCAGCAGTCCCAGGGGGAGAACTAATGAAAAACTGTTTTTT,CASSPRGRTNEKLFF
TRBD1,TRBJ1-6,TRBV5-1,14,NA,TGCGCCAGCAGCCCCGGGACAGGGGTCTCACCCCTCCACTTT,CASSPGTGVSPLHF
NA,TRBJ1-2,TRBV6-1,16,NA,TGTGCCAGCAGTGAAGTGCGGGGGGCGATAACCTATGGCTACACCTTC,CASSEVRGAITYGYTF
TRBD1,TRBJ2-1,TRBV6-1,19,NA,TGTGCCAGCAGTGACCCGGGACAGGGCCCGAGGGGGTCCTACAATGAGCAGTTCTTC,CASSDPGQGPRGSYNEQFF
NA,TRBJ2-5,TRBV29-1,11,few,TGCAGCGTTAGCTGGGCCGAGACCCAGTACTTC,CSVSWAETQYF
NA,TRBJ1-4,TRBV15,15,once,TGTGCCACCAGCGTCCCGGGGGGGGGACAAGAAAAACTGTTTTTT,CATSVPGGGQEKLFF
TRBD1,TRBJ2-2,TRBV18,17,NA,TGTGCCAGCTCACCTAAGTTGCCGGGACAGGGACGAGGGGAGCTGTTTTTT,CASSPKLPGQGRGELFF
TRBD2,TRBJ2-5,TRBV13,17,once,TGTGCCAGCAGCCAATCTACCGGGGCGGGAGGTCAAGAGACCCAGTACTTC,CASSQSTGAGGQETQYF
TRBD2,TRBJ2-3,TRBV7-2,15,NA,TGTGCCAGCAGCCTTAGCGGGAAAAGCACAGATACGCAGTATTTT,CASSLSGKSTDTQYF
NA,TRBJ2-2,TRBV5-4,15,NA,TGTGCCAGCAGCTTGGTGGCGGCCGTACCCGGGGAGCTGTTTTTT,CASSLVAAVPGELFF
TRBD1,TRBJ1-2,TRBV6-5,13,NA,TGTGCCATCCCACCCGGGACAGGGTACGGCTACACCTTC,CAIPPGTGYGYTF
NA,TRBJ2-1,TRBV21-1,20,NA,TGTGCCACCATATATCGGAGGCCCGGGACAGCAGAAATCTCCTACAATGAGCAGTTCTTC,CATIYRRPGTAEISYNEQFF
TRBD1,TRBJ1-1,TRBV7-6,14,NA,TGTGCCAGCAGCTTGGACAGGGGGAGCACTGAAGCTTTCTTT,CASSLDRGSTEAFF
NA,TRBJ1-6,TRBV21-1,13,NA,TGTGCCAGCGGGGAGAACAGGGCACCACCCCTCCACTTT,CASGENRAPPLHF
TRBD1,TRBJ1-2,TRBV7-2,16,NA,TGTGCCAGCAGCCGGGACAGCCTACCAGCTAACTATGGCTACACCTTC,CASSRDSLPANYGYTF
TRBD2,TRBJ2-3,TRBV5-1,16,few,TGCGCCAGCAGACCTGGACTAGCGGGGGGAGGAGGTACGCAGTATTTT,CASRPGLAGGGGTQYF
NA,TRBJ1-1,TRBV2,14,NA,TGTGCCTTCTACCCCGGGACTGAGAACACTGAAGCTTTCTTT,CAFYPGTENTEAFF
NA,TRBJ1-1,TRBV7-2,15,NA,TGTGCCAGCAGCTTAGGCCCAGGGCGGAACACTGAAGCTTTCTTT,CASSLGPGRNTEAFF
TRBD1,TRBJ1-3,TRBV19,15,NA,TGTGCCAGTAACCCACGACAGGGAACAGGAAACACCATATATTTT,CASNPRQGTGNTIYF
TRBD2,TRBJ2-3,TRBV5-1,17,NA,TGCGCCAGCAGCTTGGCCGGCGGGGGGACTAGCACAGATACGCAGTATTTT,CASSLAGGGTSTDTQYF
NA,TRBJ2-7,TRBV10-3,13,NA,TGTGCCATCAGTGAGGGTCAGGGGATCGAGCAGTACTTC,CAISEGQGIEQYF
TRBD1,TRBJ1-5,TRBV7-2,14,NA,TGTGCCAGCAGCACAGGGGAGCGGGGGCAGCCCCAGCATTTT,CASSTGERGQPQHF
TRBD1,TRBJ1-2,TRBV30,16,few,TGTGCCTGGAGTGTAGGTTGGACAGGCCTTAACTATGGCTACACCTTC,CAWSVGWTGLNYGYTF
NA,TRBJ1-3,TRBV15,18,NA,TGTGCCACCAGCAGAGATTTCGGGACACTCGTTGGAGGAAACACCATATATTTT,CATSRDFGTLVGGNTIYF
NA,TRBJ2-5,TRBV5-1,14,few,TGCGCCAGCAGCTCCGGACAGAGGCAAGAGACCCAGTACTTC,CASSSGQRQETQYF
NA,TRBJ1-2,TRBV4-3,17,NA,TGCGCCAGCAGCCAAGATGGGGGCTGGGCTCAGATTTATGGCTACACCTTC,CASSQDGGWAQIYGYTF
TRBD1,TRBJ1-1,TRBV19,15,NA,TGTGCCAGTAGCTGGGACAGGGGGCTGAACACTGAAGCTTTCTTT,CASSWDRGLNTEAFF
NA,TRBJ2-1,TRBV27,12,NA,TGTGCCAGCAGTTTGCCCCCGGGAGAGCAGTTCTTC,CASSLPPGEQFF
TRBD1,TRBJ2-7,TRBV4-3,15,NA,TGCGCCAGCAGCCACGGACAGGGAGCCTCCTACGAGCAGTACTTC,CASSHGQGASYEQYF
NA,TRBJ1-4,TRBV5-6,15,NA,TGTGCCAGCAGCGCAACCCAAGCCGTTGGTGAAAAACTGTTTTTT,CASSATQAVGEKLFF
NA,TRBJ1-4,TRBV7-9,12,few,TGTGCCAGCAGCCCAGCGGATGAAAAACTGTTTTTT,CASSPADEKLFF
NA,TRBJ1-1,TRBV21-1,16,NA,TGTGCCAGCAGCCTTAAAGAGGGGGTTTGTGACACTGAAGCTTTCTTT,CASSLKEGVCDTEAFF
NA,TRBJ1-5,TRBV7-2,14,NA,TGTGCCAGCAGCTTTGACAGAGGAAATCAGCCCCAGCATTTT,CASSFDRGNQPQHF
TRBD1,TRBJ1-4,TRBV5-1,14,NA,TGCGCCAGCAGCGCAGGACAGGGATGGGAAAAACTGTTTTTT,CASSAGQGWEKLFF
NA,TRBJ2-5,TRBV15,16,few,TGTGCCACCAGCAGAGTGGGAGGGGGGGCCGGAGAGACCCAGTACTTC,CATSRVGGGAGETQYF
TRBD1,TRBJ2-2,TRBV5-1,14,NA,TGCGCCAGCAGCTTCATCAGGGGGCCCGGGGAGCTGTTTTTT,CASSFIRGPGELFF
NA,TRBJ2-1,TRBV6-4,14,NA,TGTGCCAGCAGTGATGGTAGCGCGAACAATGAGCAGTTCTTC,CASSDGSANNEQFF
NA,TRBJ2-3,TRBV4-3,15,once,TGCGCCAGCAGCCAAGGTCTACAGGTAGCAGATACGCAGTATTTT,CASSQGLQVADTQYF
NA,TRBJ2-3,TRBV7-3,16,NA,TGTGCCAGCAGCTTAACCGGTGGAGTGAACACAGATACGCAGTATTTT,CASSLTGGVNTDTQYF